This T cell receptor (beta chain) was retrieved from a study of cytomegalovirus exposure and HLA in healthy donors. Study-wide points: Earlier analysis found most TCR beta V segments productive about 90% or about 30% of the time. Some TCR beta chains (about 170 of them) were listed as cytomegalovirus-associated.

Researchers ran the PCR with 60 Vbeta and 13 Jbeta primers. This table comes from immunoSEQ multiplex PCR, and its TCRdb copy is limited to in-frame clones, with some not included. The data show tens of thousands of clones, and the top ten clones hold less than 1.5%. As regards this clone: Its target is unknown.

V lost 4 bases, J lost 3 bases, and 18 bases lay in between. Germline CDR1 is SEHNR and CDR2 is FQNEAQ (reference sequence). The CDR3 loop spans 16 amino acids. The sequencing sample was made of PBMCs. This TCR came from a man aged 30 to 39 in good health and CMV-seronegative. The chain recombines TRBV7-9 with TRBJ2-5; D may be TRBD1 (7 bases). The CDR3 bases are TGTGCCAGCAGCTCACCGGAGGGGGCGCGGGAAGAGACCCAGTACTTC. As protein: CASSSPEGAREETQYF.